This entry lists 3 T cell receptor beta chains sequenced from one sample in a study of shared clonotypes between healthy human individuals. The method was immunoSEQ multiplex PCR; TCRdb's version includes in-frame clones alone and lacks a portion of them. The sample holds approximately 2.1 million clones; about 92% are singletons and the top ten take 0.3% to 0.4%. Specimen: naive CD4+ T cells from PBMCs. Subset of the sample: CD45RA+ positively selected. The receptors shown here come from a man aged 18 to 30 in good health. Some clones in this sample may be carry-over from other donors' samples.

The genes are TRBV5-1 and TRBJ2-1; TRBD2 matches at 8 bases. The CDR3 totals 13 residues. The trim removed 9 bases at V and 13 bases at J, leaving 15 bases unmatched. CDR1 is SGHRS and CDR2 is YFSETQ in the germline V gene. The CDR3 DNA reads TGCGCCACCACGACAGTACCGGGAGGGCCACAGTTCTTC. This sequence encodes CATTTVPGGPQFF.

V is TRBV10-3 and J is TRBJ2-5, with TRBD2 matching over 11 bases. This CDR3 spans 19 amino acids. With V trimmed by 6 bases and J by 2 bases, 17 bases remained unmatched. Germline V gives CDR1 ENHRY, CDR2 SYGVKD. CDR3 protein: CAISLTHGGTSGQQETQYF. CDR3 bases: TGTGCCATCAGCCTCACTCATGGGGGGACTAGCGGACAGCAAGAGACCCAGTACTTC.

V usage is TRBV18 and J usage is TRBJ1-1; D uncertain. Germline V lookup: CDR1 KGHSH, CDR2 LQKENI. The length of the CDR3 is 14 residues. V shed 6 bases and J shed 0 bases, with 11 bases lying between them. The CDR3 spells CASSVRGLNTEAFF. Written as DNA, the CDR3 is TGTGCCAGCTCCGTCCGGGGTTTGAACACTGAAGCTTTCTTT.